The sequence of this T cell receptor (beta chain) was determined in a study of cytomegalovirus exposure and HLA in healthy donors. The V end lost 6 bases, the J end lost 0 bases, and 14 bases lay between the germline ends. The CDR3 runs 15 residues. Germline CDR1 is ENHRY and CDR2 is SYGVKD. Both 60 Vbeta primers and 13 Jbeta primers went into the PCR. Under the authors' procedure: Later reanalysis found 80 million or so unique TCR beta chains, 10 million to 12 million of them shared. Sequenced by immunoSEQ multiplex PCR; TCRdb stores in-frame clones only, minus some. The D gene and trimming were derived from the DNA, and the V and J assignments and clone size from that table. This sample has 150,000 to 200,000 clones; 65% to 90% occur once, and the top ten carry approximately 2%. The table lists this clone with a few counts.

The sample taken for sequencing was PBMCs. V usage is TRBV10-3 and J usage is TRBJ1-1; D unclear. The receptor was isolated from a woman aged 18-35 years in good health and CMV-seronegative. The CDR3 protein is CAIRADIGLNTEAFF. In DNA, the CDR3 is TGTGCCATCAGGGCTGACATCGGCCTGAACACTGAAGCTTTCTTT.